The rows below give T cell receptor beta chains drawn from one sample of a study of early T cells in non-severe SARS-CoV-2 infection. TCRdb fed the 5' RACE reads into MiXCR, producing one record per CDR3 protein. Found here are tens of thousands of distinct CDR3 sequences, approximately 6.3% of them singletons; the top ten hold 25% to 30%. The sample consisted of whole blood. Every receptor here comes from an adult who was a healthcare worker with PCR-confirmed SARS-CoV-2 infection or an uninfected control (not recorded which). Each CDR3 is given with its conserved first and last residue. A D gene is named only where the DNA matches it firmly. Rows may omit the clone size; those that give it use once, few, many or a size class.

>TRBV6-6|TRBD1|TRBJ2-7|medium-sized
TGTGCCAGCAGCACCGACAGGGCCTACTCCTACGAGCAGTACTTC
CASSTDRAYSYEQYF
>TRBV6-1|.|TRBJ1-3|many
TGTGCCAGCCGGGGGGCTGTCTCTGGAAACACCATATATTTT
CASRGAVSGNTIYF
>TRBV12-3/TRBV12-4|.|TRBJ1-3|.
TGTGCCAGCACTCGACGTTGGGGCGACACCATATATTTT
CASTRRWGDTIYF
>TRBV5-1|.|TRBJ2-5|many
TGCGCCAGCAGCTTGGAAGCCATATGGATGGCCCAGTACTTC
CASSLEAIWMAQYF
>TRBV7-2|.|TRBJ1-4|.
TGTGCCAGCAGCTTGGAGTGGAGTAACGAAAAACTGTTTTTT
CASSLEWSNEKLFF
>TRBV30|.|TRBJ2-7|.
TGTGCCTGGAGTCGGACAGCAACCTACGAGCAGTACTTC
CAWSRTATYEQYF
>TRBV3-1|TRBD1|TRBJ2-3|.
TGTGCCAGCAGCCAACGACAGGGCCCAGATACGCAGTATTTT
CASSQRQGPDTQYF
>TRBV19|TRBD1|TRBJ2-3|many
TGTGCCAGCAAACCCAGGGGGCTCGGGACAGATACGCAGTATTTT
CASKPRGLGTDTQYF
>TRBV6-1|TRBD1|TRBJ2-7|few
TGTGCCAGCAAGCATACCGGGACAGGGTCGTACTTC
CASKHTGTGSYF
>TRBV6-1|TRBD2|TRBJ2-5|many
TGTGCCAGCAGCAAGACCTTACTAGCGGGGGGGGAGACCCAGTACTTC
CASSKTLLAGGETQYF
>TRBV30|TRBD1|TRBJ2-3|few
TGTGCCTGGAGTGACCGGGACAGACGCACAGATACGCAGTATTTT
CAWSDRDRRTDTQYF
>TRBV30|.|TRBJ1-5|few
TGTGCCTGGAACGGAGCGAATAGCAATCAGCCCCAGCATTTT
CAWNGANSNQPQHF
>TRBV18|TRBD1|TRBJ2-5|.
TGTGCCAGCTCACCAGCAGGACAGGCCCTATCTGTTGAGACCCAGTACTTC
CASSPAGQALSVETQYF
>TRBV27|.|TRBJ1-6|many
TGTGCCAGCACTGCCGGGGGTTCCTATAATTCACCCCTCCACTTT
CASTAGGSYNSPLHF
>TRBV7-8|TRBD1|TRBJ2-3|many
TGTGCCAGCAGCTTAGGAGGGACAGGGGGACCCGGGTATACGCAGTATTTT
CASSLGGTGGPGYTQYF
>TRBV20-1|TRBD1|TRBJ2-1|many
TGCAGCATTGGGCGACAGGGGGTCTCCTACAATGAGCAGTTCTTC
CSIGRQGVSYNEQFF
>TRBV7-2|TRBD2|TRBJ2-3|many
TGTGCCAGCAGCCCACTAGCGGGGGGGCCAGATACGCAGTATTTT
CASSPLAGGPDTQYF
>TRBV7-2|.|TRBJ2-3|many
TGTGCCAGCAGCTTAAGGGGCGCAACTAGCACAGATACGCAGTATTTT
CASSLRGATSTDTQYF
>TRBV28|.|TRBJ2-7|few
TGTGCCAGCAGTTTATTCGGCTACGAGCAGTACTTC
CASSLFGYEQYF
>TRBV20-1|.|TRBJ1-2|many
TGCAGTGCTAGAAAAGGAGAGGCGTGGGGCTACACCTTC
CSARKGEAWGYTF